This T cell receptor (beta chain) was obtained from a study of Ad26.COV2.S vaccination and SARS-CoV-2 variants. Study-level findings and limits: People given the vaccine had a wider spike-specific TCR breadth than placebo recipients did.

Remarks on this clone: The antigen is undetermined.

TCRdb's copy holds only in-frame clones and misses some; the assay was immunoSEQ multiplex PCR. This table has some 45,000 clones, approximately 83% appearing once. The sequenced sample was peripheral blood, obtained after recovery from COVID-19. The sequence was collected from a human donor who had recovered from COVID-19.

The CDR3 sequence is CASSELGANVLTF. The CDR3, as DNA: TGTGCCAGCAGTGAACTTGGGGCCAACGTCCTGACTTTC. The chain couples TRBV6-1 to TRBJ2-6; D is unresolved. The CDR3 runs 13 residues. V was cut by 2 bases and J by 3 bases, with 2 bases left in between. Looked up from germline, CDR1 is MNHNS and CDR2 is SASEGT.